The 32 T cell receptor beta chains below all came from one sample that was sequenced in a study of OX40 agonist ivuxolimab in advanced cancers. Generated by immunoSEQ multiplex PCR, the TCRdb table keeps only in-frame clones and is missing some. Of some 58,000 clones listed, roughly 80% are singletons. Sequences were derived from CD4+ or CD8+ T cells sorted from blood, sampled in a trial of the OX40 agonist ivuxolimab. The receptors here all came from an adult with an advanced solid tumor such as melanoma, head and neck, liver or kidney cancer.

This clone was observed a few times. The chain uses TRBV6-1 and TRBJ1-4; perhaps TRBD1 as D (5 bases). The CDR3 is 16 amino acids. The germline gives CDR1 MNHNS, CDR2 SASEGT. V was clipped by 4 bases and J by 5 bases, with 17 bases between them. The CDR3 nucleotides read TGTGCCAGCAGTGGGGTTTTGGGACCCAAAAATGAAAAACTGTTTTTT. As protein: CASSGVLGPKNEKLFF.

This sequence joins TRBV18 and TRBJ2-1; perhaps TRBD1 as D (6 bases). V shed 6 bases and J shed 2 bases, with 14 bases lying between them. There are 15 residues in the CDR3. The germline V gene encodes CDR1 KGHSH and CDR2 LQKENI. The CDR3 sequence: CASSQNGGTYNEQFF. The CDR3 region has the DNA TGTGCCAGCTCGCAAAATGGGGGCACCTACAATGAGCAGTTCTTC.

V is TRBV10-3 and J is TRBJ2-7; 11 nucleotides align to TRBD2. J lost 6 bases, V lost 3 bases, and 7 bases had no gene match. CDR1 and CDR2 (germline): ENHRY, SYGVKD. This CDR3 has 15 amino acids. The CDR3 DNA reads TGTGCCATCAGTGAACTAGCGGGAGTCCCTCCCGAGCAGTACTTC. It translates to CAISELAGVPPEQYF.

This clone is a singleton in its sample. The chain carries TRBV11-2 and TRBJ2-5; 11 bases match TRBD2. Germline V gives CDR1 SGHAT, CDR2 FQNNGV. This CDR3 contains 14 residues. V was clipped by 7 bases and J by 5 bases; unmatched bases: 6. DNA for the CDR3: TGTGCCAGCACCCTAGCGGGAGGTTTGGAGACCCAGTACTTC. Translation gives CASTLAGGLETQYF.

The V gene is TRBV6-5, the J gene TRBJ1-4, with a tentative D call TRBD1 (6 bases). CDR3 length equals 14 residues. Germline V gene sequence: CDR1 MNHEY, CDR2 SVGAGI. V lost 5 bases to trimming and J lost 3 bases, with 10 bases between them. The CDR3 sequence: CASSKGTSNEKLFF. As DNA, the CDR3 is TGTGCCAGCAGTAAAGGGACATCTAATGAAAAACTGTTTTTT.

This rearrangement joins TRBV9 to TRBJ1-3; D might be TRBD1 (5 bases). The CDR3 length is 15 residues. The ends were cut back, 5 bases at V and 0 bases at J, with 12 bases in the middle. CDR1 and CDR2 from the germline V gene are SGDLS and YYNGEE. CDR3 in amino acids: CASSYDSLSGNTIYF. The CDR3 DNA reads TGTGCCAGCAGTTATGACAGCCTCTCTGGAAACACCATATATTTT. Using reference TRBV9 and TRBJ1-3 for the parts outside the CDR3, the full variable domain is DSGVTQTPKHLITATGQRVTLRCSPRSGDLSVYWYQQSLDQGLQFLIQYYNGEERAKGNILERFSAQQFPDLHSELNLSSLELGDSALYFCASSYDSLSGNTIYFGEGSWLTVV.

The count of this clone is one. The chain recombines TRBV6-4 with TRBJ2-5; D is possibly TRBD1 (5 bases). The CDR3 is made up of 15 amino acids. With 5 bases removed from V and 4 bases from J, the gap between germline ends came to 17 bases. CDR1 is MRHNA and CDR2 is SNTAGT in the germline V gene. For the CDR3, the DNA is TGTGCCAGCAGTTTACAGGCAGGGCGAGGAGAGACCCAGTACTTC. It codes for CASSLQAGRGETQYF.

CDR3 residues: CASSQGQGGGYEQYF. For the CDR3, the DNA is TGTGCCAGCAGCCAAGGACAGGGGGGGGGTTACGAGCAGTACTTC. This sequence joins TRBV4-2 and TRBJ2-7; 9 positions agree with TRBD1. The germline V gene encodes CDR1 LGHNA and CDR2 YNFKEQ. V was clipped by 1 base and J by 4 bases; unmatched bases: 5. The length of the CDR3 is 15 residues.

The chain links TRBV21-1 to TRBJ2-6; the table gives TRBD1 as D, unverified against the DNA. TRBV21-1 is listed as a pseudogene. This CDR3 spans 19 amino acids. The CDR3 DNA is TGTGCCAGCAGCAAGTCCCAGGGGGTCTTTATTACTGGGGCCAACGTCCTGACTTTC. This translates into CASSKSQGVFITGANVLTF.

On this clone: An end of the junction does not agree with germline; a read error may underlie this. This chain uses TRBV7-9 with TRBJ2-7, with D perhaps TRBD1 (6 bases). The CDR3 runs 11 residues. Germline assignment: CDR1 SEHNR and CDR2 FQNEAQ (reference sequence). CDR3 region: CASSLLRDKEF. The CDR3, as DNA: TGTGCCAGCAGCTTATTACGGGACAAAGAATTC.

As regards this clone: The sample contains more than one DNA sequence encoding this CDR3. The chain joins TRBV7-2 to TRBJ1-1; D remains unclear. CDR1 is SGHTA, CDR2 FQGNSA, per germline. V dropped 1 base and J dropped 1 base, with 4 bases sitting between them. CDR3 size: 13 residues. CDR3 coding DNA: TGTGCCAGCAGCTTAGAGCGGAACACTGAAGCTTTCTTT. Translating gives CASSLERNTEAFF.

This clone occurred a few times. J is TRBJ2-1 and V is TRBV11-2; 13 bases are a match to TRBD2. The CDR3 is 17 residues long. The germline gives CDR1 SGHAT, CDR2 FQNNGV. Trimming took 5 bases from V and 3 from J; bases not matched to a gene: 7. CDR3 protein: CASSAVGLAGVYNEQFF. The CDR3 DNA follows: TGTGCCAGCAGCGCCGTTGGACTAGCGGGAGTCTACAATGAGCAGTTCTTC.

This chain joins TRBV18 and TRBJ2-7; 8 positions match TRBD1. The V gene's germline CDR1 is KGHSH and CDR2 LQKENI. This CDR3 comprises 15 residues. Trimming took 6 bases from V and 0 from J; bases not matched to a gene: 7. The CDR3 DNA is TGTGCCAGCTCGGGGACAGGTTCCCTCTCCTACGAGCAGTACGTC. Translation gives CASSGTGSLSYEQYV.

The count of this clone is one. The chain links TRBV7-9 to TRBJ2-3, with D hard to call. Germline V gene lookup returns CDR1 SEHNR and CDR2 FQNEAQ (reference sequence). V lost 3 bases and J lost 6, with 4 bases in between. The CDR3 is 11 residues long. DNA of the CDR3: TGTGCCAGCAGCTTTAGTGATACGCAGTATTTT. Its protein product is CASSFSDTQYF.

J is TRBJ1-1 and V is TRBV11-1; D unresolved. Germline CDR1 is SGHAT and CDR2 is FQDESV (reference sequence). With 9 bases removed from V and 2 bases from J, the gap between germline ends came to 13 bases. CDR3 length: 13 amino acids. As DNA, the CDR3 is TGTGCCAGTAAGGTTGACTTAAACACTGAAGCTTTCTTT. This gives the protein CASKVDLNTEAFF.

The chain recombines TRBV5-4 with TRBJ2-7; D not resolved. CDR1 is SGHNT and CDR2 is YYREEE in the germline V gene (reference sequence). Trimming removed 0 bases from V and 7 bases from J, with 8 bases in between. The CDR3 is 12 amino acids. CDR3 loop: CASSLVWKEQYV. CDR3 DNA: TGTGCCAGCAGCTTGGTGTGGAAAGAGCAGTACGTC.

This chain links TRBV19 with TRBJ1-1; possible D gene TRBD1, 5 bases. CDR3 size: 15 residues. From germline, CDR1 is LNHDA and CDR2 SQIVND (reference sequence). Trimming took 4 bases from V and 1 from J, leaving 13 bases between them. The CDR3 coding sequence is TGTGCCAGTAGTACAGGGCTGGGACGGAACACTGAAGCTTTCTTT. It translates to CASSTGLGRNTEAFF.

The chain recombines TRBV2 with TRBJ1-2; D ambiguous. Trimming stripped 3 bases from V and 5 bases from J, with 13 bases between. The CDR3 sequence is 14 residues long. CDR1 and CDR2 (germline): SNHLY, FYNNEI. This CDR3 reads CASSEDELLYGYTF. The CDR3, as DNA: TGTGCCAGCAGTGAGGATGAGTTACTTTATGGCTACACCTTC.

With regard to this clone: An end of the junction differs from the germline gene, which may be a read error. The chain combines TRBV5-1 with TRBJ2-3; D gene ambiguous. CDR3 length: 13 amino acids. Germline lookup yields CDR1 SGHRS and CDR2 YFSETQ. The CDR3 protein is CASSPLSTDTQYF. The CDR3 DNA is TGCGCCAGCAGCCCACTTAGCACCGATACGCAGTATTTT.

V is TRBV10-1 and J is TRBJ2-7; 9 positions agree with TRBD1. The CDR3 sequence is 15 residues long. V gave up 8 bases and J gave up 3 bases; unmatched junction bases: 11. Germline-derived CDR1 and CDR2 are WNHNN and SYGVQD (reference sequence). This CDR3 is CASAVGWTGVYEQYF. CDR3 in DNA: TGCGCCAGCGCTGTTGGATGGACAGGGGTCTACGAGCAGTACTTC.

The CDR3, as DNA: TGTGCCAGCAGCCAAGAATACTGGACAGGGGGTTTTTCAGAGACCCAGTACTTC. Amino acids: CASSQEYWTGGFSETQYF. The chain employs TRBV14 and TRBJ2-5; TRBD1 agrees at 10 bases. Germline lookup yields CDR1 SGHDN and CDR2 FVKESK. V lost 0 bases, J lost 4 bases, and 11 bases stayed unmatched. The CDR3 is made up of 18 amino acids.

The rearrangement uses TRBV5-6 and TRBJ2-5; 10 positions match TRBD2. Germline V gene lookup returns CDR1 SGHDT and CDR2 YYEEEE. The V segment lost 4 bases and the J segment 5 bases; nucleotides outside the gene matches: 11. This CDR3 region has 16 residues. The CDR3 sequence is CASSRPGLASGETQYF. CDR3 DNA: TGTGCCAGCAGCCGGCCGGGACTAGCGTCTGGGGAGACCCAGTACTTC.

The rearrangement links TRBV6-5 to TRBJ1-2, with 7 bases matching TRBD1. The CDR3 is 13 residues long. Germline CDR1 is MNHEY and CDR2 is SVGAGI. V gave up 2 bases and J gave up 8 bases; unmatched junction bases: 5. CDR3 region: CASSYKTGRGYTF. The CDR3 DNA reads as TGTGCCAGCAGTTACAAGACAGGGCGCGGCTACACCTTC.

The V gene is TRBV19, the J gene TRBJ2-3; maybe TRBD1 (6 bases). Germline V gene lookup returns CDR1 LNHDA and CDR2 SQIVND (reference sequence). With 5 bases removed from V and 6 bases from J, the gap between germline ends came to 21 bases. The CDR3 extends over 16 amino acids. In nucleotides, the CDR3 is TGTGCCAGTAGTGGAGTGATAGGGCAGGGGTACGATACGCAGTATTTT. It specifies CASSGVIGQGYDTQYF.

V and J are TRBV5-5 and TRBJ1-5, with TRBD1 as a possible D gene (6 bases). V was trimmed by 4 bases and J by 0 bases, leaving 20 bases between them. This CDR3 is built from 18 residues. CDR1 and CDR2 from the germline V gene are SGHKS and YYEKEE (reference sequence). CDR3 nucleotide sequence: TGTGCCAGCAGCCTGGGGGCGCTAGGACGTTATAGCAATCAGCCCCAGCATTTT. This codes for CASSLGALGRYSNQPQHF. Using reference TRBV5-5 and TRBJ1-5 for the parts outside the CDR3, the full variable domain is DAGVTQSPTHLIKTRGQQVTLRCSPISGHKSVSWYQQVLGQGPQFIFQYYEKEERGRGNFPDRFSARQFPNYSSELNVNALLLGDSALYLCASSLGALGRYSNQPQHFGDGTRLSIL.

The V gene is TRBV5-1, the J gene TRBJ2-7; 7 bases are shared with TRBD2. The CDR3 is made up of 14 amino acids. J gave up 0 bases and V 2 bases, and 2 bases lay outside the gene matches. Germline V gene data show CDR1 as SGHRS and CDR2 as YFSETQ. CDR3 nucleotide sequence: TGCGCCAGCAGCTTAGCGGGGTCCTCCTACGAGCAGTACTTC. It yields the protein CASSLAGSSYEQYF.

The genes are TRBV11-2 and TRBJ2-7; 7 nucleotides align to TRBD1. From germline, CDR1 is SGHAT and CDR2 FQNNGV. With 5 bases clipped from V and 5 bases from J, the junction kept 6 bases outside the gene matches. The CDR3 is 13 residues long. The CDR3: CASSRIGTDEQYF. As DNA, the CDR3 is TGTGCCAGCAGCCGCATCGGGACAGACGAGCAGTACTTC. The complete variable domain, with remaining parts taken from reference TRBV11-2 and TRBJ2-7, reads EAGVAQSPRYKIIEKRQSVAFWCNPISGHATLYWYQQILGQGPKLLIQFQNNGVVDDSQLPKDRFSAERLKGVDSTLKIQPAKLEDSAVYLCASSRIGTDEQYFGPGTRLTVT.

The chain joins TRBV4-1 to TRBJ1-2; 8 bases are shared with TRBD1. The CDR3 sequence is 15 residues long. Losses at the gene ends were 2 bases for V and 2 bases for J; bases not matched to a gene: 4. CDR1 is MGHRA, CDR2 YSYEKL, per germline. The DNA of the CDR3 is TGCGCCAGCAGCCAAAACACAGGGGGGAACTATGGCTACACCTTC. Translation gives CASSQNTGGNYGYTF.

This clone appeared a few times. The J gene is TRBJ1-2, the V gene TRBV5-4, with 8 bases identical to TRBD1. The junction had 12 bases not matched to a gene; V was cut back by 4 bases and J by 7 bases. CDR3 length: 15 residues. CDR1 is SGHNT, CDR2 YYREEE, per germline (reference sequence). The CDR3 bases are TGTGCCAGCAGCAGCCAGACAGGGGCGGAGGGTGGCTACACCTTC. It specifies CASSSQTGAEGGYTF.

The V gene is TRBV7-6, the J gene TRBJ1-1, with D possibly matching TRBD1 (6 bases). The V gene's germline CDR1 is SGHVS and CDR2 FNYEAQ. The CDR3 contains 15 residues. The V end was cut by 5 bases, the J end by 5 bases, with 18 bases between. This CDR3 is CASSQTGPPLTEAFF. DNA for the CDR3: TGTGCCAGCAGCCAGACAGGCCCACCTCTAACTGAAGCTTTCTTT.

The V and J genes are TRBV30 and TRBJ1-2; D gene uncertain. V dropped 5 bases and J dropped 6 bases, with 16 bases sitting between them. The V gene's germline CDR1 is GTSNPN and CDR2 SVGIG (reference sequence). The CDR3 length is 13 residues. The DNA of the CDR3 is TGTGCCTGGGCCAAAAGAGGGCTGGATGGCTACACCTTC. Encoded protein: CAWAKRGLDGYTF.

This clone was counted a single time. This chain uses TRBV19 with TRBJ1-5; D unclear. The germline gives CDR1 LNHDA, CDR2 SQIVND (reference sequence). The CDR3 contains 14 residues. Trimming took off 7 bases at V and 0 bases at J, with 10 bases between the two ends. CDR3 nucleotide sequence: TGTGCCAGTATTGGGGATTCTAGCAATCAGCCCCAGCATTTT. It is translated as CASIGDSSNQPQHF.